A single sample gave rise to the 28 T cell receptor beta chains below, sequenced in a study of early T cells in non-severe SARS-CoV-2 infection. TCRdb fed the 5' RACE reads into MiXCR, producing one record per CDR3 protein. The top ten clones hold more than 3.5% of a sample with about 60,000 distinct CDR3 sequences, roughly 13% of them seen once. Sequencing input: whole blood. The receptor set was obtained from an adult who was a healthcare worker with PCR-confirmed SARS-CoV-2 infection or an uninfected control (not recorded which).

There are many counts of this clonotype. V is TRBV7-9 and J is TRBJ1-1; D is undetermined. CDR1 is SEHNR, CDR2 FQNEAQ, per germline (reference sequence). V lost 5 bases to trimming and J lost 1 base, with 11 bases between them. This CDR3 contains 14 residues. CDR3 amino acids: CASSRPMANTEAFF. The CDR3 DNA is TGTGCCAGCAGCCGTCCGATGGCGAACACTGAAGCTTTCTTT.

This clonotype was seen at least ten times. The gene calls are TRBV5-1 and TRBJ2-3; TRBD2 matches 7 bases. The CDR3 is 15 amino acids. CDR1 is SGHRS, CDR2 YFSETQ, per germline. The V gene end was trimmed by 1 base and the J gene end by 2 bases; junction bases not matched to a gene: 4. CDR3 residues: CASSLPAGNTDTQYF. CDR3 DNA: TGCGCCAGCAGCTTGCCAGCGGGGAACACAGATACGCAGTATTTT.

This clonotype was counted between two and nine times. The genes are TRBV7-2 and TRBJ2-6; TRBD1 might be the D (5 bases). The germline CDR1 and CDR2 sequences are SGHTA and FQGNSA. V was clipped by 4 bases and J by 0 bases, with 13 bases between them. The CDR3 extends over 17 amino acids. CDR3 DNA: TGTGCCAGCAGCTCACAGGCTGGCAGCTCTGGGGCCAACGTCCTGACTTTC. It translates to CASSSQAGSSGANVLTF. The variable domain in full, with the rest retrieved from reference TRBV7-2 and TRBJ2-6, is GAGVSQSPSNKVTEKGKDVELRCDPISGHTALYWYRQSLGQGLEFLIYFQGNSAPDKSGLPSDRFSAERTGGSVSTLTIQRTQQEDSAVYLCASSSQAGSSGANVLTFGAGSRLTVL.

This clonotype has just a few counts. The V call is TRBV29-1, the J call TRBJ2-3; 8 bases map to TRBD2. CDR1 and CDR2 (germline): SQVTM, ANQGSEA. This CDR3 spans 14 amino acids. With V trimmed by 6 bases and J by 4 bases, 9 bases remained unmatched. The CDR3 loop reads CSVGLGLGADTQYF. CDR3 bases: TGCAGCGTGGGGTTGGGACTAGGGGCAGATACGCAGTATTTT.

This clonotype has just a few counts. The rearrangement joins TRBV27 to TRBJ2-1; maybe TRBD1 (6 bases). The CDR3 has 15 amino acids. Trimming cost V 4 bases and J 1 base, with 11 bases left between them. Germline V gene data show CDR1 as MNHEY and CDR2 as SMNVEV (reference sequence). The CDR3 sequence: CASSSRDTSYNEQFF. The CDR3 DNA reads TGTGCCAGCAGTTCCCGGGACACATCCTACAATGAGCAGTTCTTC.

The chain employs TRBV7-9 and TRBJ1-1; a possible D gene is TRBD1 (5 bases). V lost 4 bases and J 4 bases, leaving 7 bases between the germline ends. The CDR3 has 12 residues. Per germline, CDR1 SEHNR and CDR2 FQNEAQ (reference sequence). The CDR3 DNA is TGTGCCAGCAGCTACAGGTTCACTGAAGCTTTCTTT. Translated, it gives CASSYRFTEAFF.

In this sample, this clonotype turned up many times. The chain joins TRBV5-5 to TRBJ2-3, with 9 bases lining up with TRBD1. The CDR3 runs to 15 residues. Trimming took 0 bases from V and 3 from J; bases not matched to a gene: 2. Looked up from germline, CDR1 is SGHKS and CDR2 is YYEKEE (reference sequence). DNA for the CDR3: TGTGCCAGCAGCTTGGGGACAGGGGCTACAGATACGCAGTATTTT. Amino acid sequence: CASSLGTGATDTQYF.

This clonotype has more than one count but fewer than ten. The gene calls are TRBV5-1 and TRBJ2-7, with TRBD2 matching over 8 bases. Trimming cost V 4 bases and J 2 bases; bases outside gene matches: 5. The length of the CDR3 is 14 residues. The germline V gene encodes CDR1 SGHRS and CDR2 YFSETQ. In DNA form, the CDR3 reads TGCGCCAGCAGCCGGGGCGGGGGGCCCTACGAGCAGTACTTC. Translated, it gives CASSRGGGPYEQYF.

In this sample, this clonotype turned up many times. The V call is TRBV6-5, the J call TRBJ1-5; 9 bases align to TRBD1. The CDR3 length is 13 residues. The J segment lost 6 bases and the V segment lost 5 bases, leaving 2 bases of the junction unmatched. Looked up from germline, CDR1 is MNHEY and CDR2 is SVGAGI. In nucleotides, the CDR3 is TGTGCCAGCAGTCCGGACAGGGGTCAGCCCCAGCATTTT. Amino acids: CASSPDRGQPQHF.

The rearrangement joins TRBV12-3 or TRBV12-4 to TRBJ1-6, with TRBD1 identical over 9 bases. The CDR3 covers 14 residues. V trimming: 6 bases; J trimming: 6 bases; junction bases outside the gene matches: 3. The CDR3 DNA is TGTGCCAGCAGACAGGGGGCAGGTAATTCACCCCTCCACTTT. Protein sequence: CASRQGAGNSPLHF.

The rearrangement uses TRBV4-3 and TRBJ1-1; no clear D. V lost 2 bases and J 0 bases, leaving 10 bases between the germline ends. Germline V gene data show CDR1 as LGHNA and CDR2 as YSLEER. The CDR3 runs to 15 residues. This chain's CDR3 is CASSQQQVMNTEAFF. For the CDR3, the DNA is TGCGCCAGCAGCCAACAACAAGTCATGAACACTGAAGCTTTCTTT.

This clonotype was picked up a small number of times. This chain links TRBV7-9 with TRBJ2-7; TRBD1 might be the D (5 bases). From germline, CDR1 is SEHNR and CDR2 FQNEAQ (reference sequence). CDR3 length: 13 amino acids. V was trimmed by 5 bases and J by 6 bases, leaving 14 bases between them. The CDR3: CASSPFQGFEQYF. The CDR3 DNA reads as TGTGCCAGCAGCCCTTTTCAGGGCTTCGAGCAGTACTTC.

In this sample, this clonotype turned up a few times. CDR3 protein: CASSISEGGEQYF. DNA for the CDR3: TGTGCCAGTAGTATATCAGAGGGGGGCGAGCAGTACTTC. The chain has TRBV19 and TRBJ2-7; either TRBD1 or TRBD2 may fit D (6 bases each). The germline gives CDR1 LNHDA, CDR2 SQIVND (reference sequence). Trimming left V 2 bases short and J 6 bases short, with 11 bases between. This CDR3 region has 13 residues.

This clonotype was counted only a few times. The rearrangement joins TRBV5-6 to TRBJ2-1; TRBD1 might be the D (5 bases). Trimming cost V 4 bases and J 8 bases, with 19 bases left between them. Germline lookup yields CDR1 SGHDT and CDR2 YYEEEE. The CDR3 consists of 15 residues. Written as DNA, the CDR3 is TGTGCCAGCAGCATTACAGGTGTACTAAGCGATGAGCAGTTCTTC. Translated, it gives CASSITGVLSDEQFF.

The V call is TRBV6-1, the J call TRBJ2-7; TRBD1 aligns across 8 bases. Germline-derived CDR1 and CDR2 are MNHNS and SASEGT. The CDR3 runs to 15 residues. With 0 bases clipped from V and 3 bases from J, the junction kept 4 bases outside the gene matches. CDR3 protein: CASSEAPGGSYEQYF. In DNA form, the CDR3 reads TGTGCCAGCAGTGAAGCGCCAGGGGGCAGCTACGAGCAGTACTTC.

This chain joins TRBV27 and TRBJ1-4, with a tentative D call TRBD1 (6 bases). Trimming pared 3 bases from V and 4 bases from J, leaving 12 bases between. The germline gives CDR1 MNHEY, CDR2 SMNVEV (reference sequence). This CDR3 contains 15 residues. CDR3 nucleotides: TGTGCCAGCAGTTTCCTCGACAGGCTTAATGAAAAACTGTTTTTT. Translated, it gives CASSFLDRLNEKLFF.

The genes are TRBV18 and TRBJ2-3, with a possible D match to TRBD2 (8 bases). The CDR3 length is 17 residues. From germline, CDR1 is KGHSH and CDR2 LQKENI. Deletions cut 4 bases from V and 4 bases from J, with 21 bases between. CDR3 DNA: TGTGCCAGCTCACTTCAACCGGGACAGCGGGGGCCAGATACGCAGTATTTT. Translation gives CASSLQPGQRGPDTQYF.

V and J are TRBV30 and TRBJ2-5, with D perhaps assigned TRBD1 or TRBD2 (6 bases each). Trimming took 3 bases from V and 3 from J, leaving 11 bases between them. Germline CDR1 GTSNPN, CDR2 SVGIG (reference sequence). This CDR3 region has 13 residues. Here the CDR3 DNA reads TGTGCCTGGAGGCCTAGGGGGGAAGAGACCCAGTACTTC. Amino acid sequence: CAWRPRGEETQYF. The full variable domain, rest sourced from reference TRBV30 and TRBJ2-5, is SQTIHQWPATLVQPVGSPLSLECTVEGTSNPNLYWYRQAAGRGLQLLFYSVGIGQISSEVPQNLSASRPQDRQFILSSKKLLLSDSGFYLCAWRPRGEETQYFGPGTRLLVL.

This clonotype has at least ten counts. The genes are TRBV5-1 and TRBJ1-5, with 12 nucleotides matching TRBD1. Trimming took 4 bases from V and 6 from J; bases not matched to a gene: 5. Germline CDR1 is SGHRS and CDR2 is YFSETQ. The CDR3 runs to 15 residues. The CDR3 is CASSVGTGGGQPQHF. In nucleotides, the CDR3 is TGCGCCAGCAGCGTCGGGACAGGGGGCGGTCAGCCCCAGCATTTT.

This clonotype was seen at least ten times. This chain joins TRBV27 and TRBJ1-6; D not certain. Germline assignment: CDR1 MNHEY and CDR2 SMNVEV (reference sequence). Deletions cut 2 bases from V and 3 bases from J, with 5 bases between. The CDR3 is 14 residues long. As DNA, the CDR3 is TGTGCCAGCAGTTTACGACACTATAATTCACCCCTCCACTTT. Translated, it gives CASSLRHYNSPLHF.

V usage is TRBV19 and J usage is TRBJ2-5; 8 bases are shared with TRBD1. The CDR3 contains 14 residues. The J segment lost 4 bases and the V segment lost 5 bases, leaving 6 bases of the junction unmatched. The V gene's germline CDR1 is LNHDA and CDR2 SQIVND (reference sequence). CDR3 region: CASSSTGVVETQYF. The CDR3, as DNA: TGTGCCAGTAGTTCGACAGGGGTGGTAGAGACCCAGTACTTC.

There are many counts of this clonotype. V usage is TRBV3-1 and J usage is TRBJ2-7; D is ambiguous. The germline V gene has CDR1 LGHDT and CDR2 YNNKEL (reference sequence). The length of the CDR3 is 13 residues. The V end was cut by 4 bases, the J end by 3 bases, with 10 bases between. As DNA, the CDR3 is TGTGCCAGCAGCCCCCGAGGTGGCTACGAGCAGTACTTC. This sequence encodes CASSPRGGYEQYF.

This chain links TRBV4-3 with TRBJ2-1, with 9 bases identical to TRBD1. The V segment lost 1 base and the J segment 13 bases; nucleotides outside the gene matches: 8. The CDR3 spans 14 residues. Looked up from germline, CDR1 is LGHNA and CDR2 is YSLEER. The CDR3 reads CASSQGGGTGIQFF. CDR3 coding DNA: TGCGCCAGCAGCCAAGGAGGCGGGACAGGGATACAGTTCTTC.

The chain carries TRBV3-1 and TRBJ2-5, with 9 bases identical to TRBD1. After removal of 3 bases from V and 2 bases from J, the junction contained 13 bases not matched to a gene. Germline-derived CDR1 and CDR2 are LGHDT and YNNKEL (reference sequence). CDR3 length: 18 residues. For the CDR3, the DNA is TGTGCCAGCAGCCAGGGACAGGGAGTCGGCAAGAATCAAGAGACCCAGTACTTC. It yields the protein CASSQGQGVGKNQETQYF.

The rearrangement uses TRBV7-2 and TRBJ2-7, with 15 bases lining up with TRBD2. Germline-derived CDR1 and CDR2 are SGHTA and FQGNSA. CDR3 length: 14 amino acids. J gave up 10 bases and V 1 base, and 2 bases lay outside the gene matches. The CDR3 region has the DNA TGTGCCAGCAGCTTAGTGGGACTAGCGGGGGGCCAGTACTTC. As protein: CASSLVGLAGGQYF.

The CDR3 DNA follows: TGTGCCAGCAAGGGGGGGAGGAAGGGCGAGACCCAGTACTTC. Protein sequence: CASKGGRKGETQYF. The chain recombines TRBV5-4 with TRBJ2-5; D might be TRBD2 (7 bases). The CDR3 has 14 amino acids. Germline V lookup: CDR1 SGHNT, CDR2 YYREEE (reference sequence). The ends were cut back, 6 bases at V and 5 bases at J, with 17 bases in the middle.

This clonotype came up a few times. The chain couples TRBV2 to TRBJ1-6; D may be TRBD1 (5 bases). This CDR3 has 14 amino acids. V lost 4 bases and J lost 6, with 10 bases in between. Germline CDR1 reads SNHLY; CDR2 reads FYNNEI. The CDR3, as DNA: TGTGCCAGCAGTGTTGCGACAGCTAATTCACCCCTCCACTTT. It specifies CASSVATANSPLHF.

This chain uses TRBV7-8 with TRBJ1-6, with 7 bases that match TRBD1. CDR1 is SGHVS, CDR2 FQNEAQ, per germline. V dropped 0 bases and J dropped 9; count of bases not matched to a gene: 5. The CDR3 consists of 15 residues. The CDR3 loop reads CASSLATGLPSPLHF. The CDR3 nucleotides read TGTGCCAGCAGCTTAGCGACAGGGCTTCCTTCACCCCTCCACTTT.